Each of the 27 T cell receptor beta chains below was sequenced from the same sample in a study of T cells in Graves' hyperthyroidism and ophthalmopathy. RNA transcripts provided the source from which TCR beta CDR3 regions were amplified. First-round RT-PCR with HTBI primers amplified the TCR CDR3 region. TCRdb fed the multiplex PCR reads into MiXCR, producing one record per CDR3 protein. The repertoire holds 450,000 to 700,000 distinct CDR3 sequences, under 60% seen once, with 15% to 20% in the top ten. Sequenced material: peripheral blood or thyroid tissue (not recorded which). The receptors originated from an adult woman with Graves' disease, either hyperthyroidism or ophthalmopathy (not recorded which).

This clonotype showed up many times. The V and J genes are TRBV24-1 and TRBJ1-1, with D unclear. Germline assignment: CDR1 KGHDR and CDR2 SFDVKD. Trimming removed 5 bases at V and 4 bases at J, with 10 bases between. The CDR3 consists of 13 residues. This CDR3 reads CATSAPASTEAFF. CDR3 sequence (DNA): TGTGCCACCAGTGCCCCGGCGAGCACTGAAGCTTTCTTT.

The V call is TRBV19, the J call TRBJ1-1; TRBD1 aligns across 7 bases. Germline V gene sequence: CDR1 LNHDA, CDR2 SQIVND (reference sequence). With 11 bases clipped from V and 11 bases from J, the junction kept 20 bases outside the gene matches. The CDR3 is 14 amino acids. The CDR3: CAWSVAPGGRAAFF. Written as DNA, the CDR3 is TGTGCCTGGAGTGTAGCGCCAGGGGGGAGGGCGGCTTTCTTT.

As to this clonotype: At one boundary the junction diverges from the germline segment, which might be a read error. This chain uses TRBV7-9 with TRBJ2-2, with 15 positions matching TRBD2. The CDR3 covers 17 residues. From germline, CDR1 is SEHNR and CDR2 FQNEAQ (reference sequence). The CDR3 spells CASSPQWTSGREGELFF. The CDR3, as DNA: TGTGCCAGCAGCCCCCAATGGACTAGCGGGAGGGAAGGGGAACTGTTTTTT.

The V and J genes are TRBV25-1 and TRBJ1-1; 8 bases align to TRBD1. The CDR3 runs 12 residues. CDR1 is MGHDK and CDR2 is SYGVNS in the germline V gene. V shed 7 bases and J 4 bases; nucleotides not matched to a gene: 2. This CDR3 reads CASTGQGTEAFF. As DNA, the CDR3 is TGTGCCAGCACTGGACAGGGCACTGAAGCTTTCTTT.

The chain employs TRBV2 and TRBJ1-6; the D is unclear. The CDR3 sequence is 11 residues long. Trimming removed 6 bases at V and 12 bases at J, with 9 bases between. Germline V gene data show CDR1 as SNHLY and CDR2 as FYNNEI. The CDR3 reads CASRLGLPLHF. The DNA for the CDR3 is TGTGCCAGCAGGCTAGGGCTACCCCTCCACTTT.

The chain employs TRBV20-1 and TRBJ1-4, with D maybe TRBD1 (6 bases). In germline, CDR1 is DFQATT, CDR2 SNEGSKA (reference sequence). The CDR3 totals 12 residues. CDR3 nucleotide sequence: TGCAGGGCACAGGGATCTGGGGAAAAACTGTTTTTT. This encodes CRAQGSGEKLFF.

Many counts were recorded for this clonotype. The gene calls are TRBV9 and TRBJ2-5, with 7 bases that match TRBD2. The ends lost 3 bases at V and 3 bases at J; junction bases unmatched: 8. The germline V gene encodes CDR1 SGDLS and CDR2 YYNGEE. The CDR3 contains 15 residues. CDR3 sequence: CASSDKQAGKETQYF. CDR3 nucleotide sequence: TGTGCCAGCAGCGACAAGCAAGCGGGAAAAGAGACCCAGTACTTC.

V gene TRBV20-1 combines with J gene TRBJ2-5, with 9 bases that match TRBD1. This CDR3 spans 13 amino acids. V dropped 5 bases and J dropped 4; count of bases not matched to a gene: 5. Germline CDR1 and CDR2: DFQATT and SNEGSKA (reference sequence). CDR3 residues: CSARGTGRETQYF. The CDR3 bases are TGCAGTGCTCGCGGGACAGGGAGAGAGACCCAGTACTTC.

This clonotype has just one count. This chain links TRBV7-9 with TRBJ1-2; D ambiguous. This CDR3 contains 15 residues. V gave up 1 base and J gave up 7 bases, with 16 bases separating them. Germline V gives CDR1 SEHNR, CDR2 FQNEAQ (reference sequence). This CDR3 is CASSLGGREEAGYTF. DNA of the CDR3: TGTGCCAGCAGCTTAGGCGGGAGGGAAGAGGCTGGCTACACCTTC.

This clonotype appeared many times. The V call is TRBV12-3 or TRBV12-4, the J call TRBJ1-2; D remains ambiguous. With 5 bases removed from V and 8 bases from J, the gap between germline ends came to 12 bases. The CDR3 runs 12 residues. The CDR3 nucleotides are TGTGCCAGCAGTCCATCGGTGGGCGGCTACACCTTC. It encodes CASSPSVGGYTF.

This clonotype has ten or more counts. This sequence joins TRBV19 and TRBJ1-1; D might be TRBD1 (5 bases). Germline loops: CDR1 LNHDA, CDR2 SQIVND (reference sequence). The CDR3 has 14 amino acids. Trimming cost V 7 bases and J 0 bases, with 12 bases left between them. The CDR3 protein is CASKRNRMNTEAFF. CDR3 bases: TGTGCCAGTAAGAGGAACAGGATGAACACTGAAGCTTTCTTT.

To note about this clonotype: An end of the junction does not agree with germline; a read error may underlie this. J is TRBJ1-4 and V is TRBV4-1, with D unclear. From germline, CDR1 is MGHRA and CDR2 YSYEKL. The CDR3 is made up of 14 amino acids. The CDR3 is CASSHASGNEKLVF. The DNA for the CDR3 is TGCGCCAGCAGCCACGCATCCGGGAATGAAAAACTGGTTTTT.

This rearrangement joins TRBV15 to TRBJ2-2; 7 positions match TRBD2. The CDR3 loop spans 14 amino acids. Trimming took 1 base from V and 6 from J; bases not matched to a gene: 2. Per the germline V gene, CDR1 is LNHNV and CDR2 is YYDKDF (reference sequence). The CDR3 loop is CATSRGLASGELFF. The CDR3 DNA sequence: TGTGCCACCAGCAGAGGACTAGCATCCGGGGAGCTGTTTTTT.

V is TRBV20-1 and J is TRBJ1-1; maybe TRBD1 (5 bases). The CDR3 is 14 amino acids. V lost 1 base to trimming and J lost 7 bases, with 16 bases between them. Germline V gives CDR1 DFQATT, CDR2 SNEGSKA (reference sequence). This CDR3 is CSARAMGDGVEAFF. The CDR3 DNA reads as TGCAGTGCTAGAGCTATGGGGGATGGTGTTGAAGCTTTCTTT.

This clonotype was counted many times. V is TRBV6-5 and J is TRBJ1-5, with D tentatively TRBD1 (5 bases). The CDR3 length is 13 residues. V lost 6 bases to trimming and J lost 6 bases, with 12 bases between them. Germline V lookup: CDR1 MNHEY, CDR2 SVGAGI. The chain's CDR3 is CASRLTAGQPQHF. CDR3 bases: TGTGCCAGCAGGCTGACAGCAGGTCAGCCCCAGCATTTT.

This chain links TRBV10-3 with TRBJ1-5; 7 bases match TRBD1. The CDR3 covers 14 residues. Germline loops: CDR1 ENHRY, CDR2 SYGVKD. Trimming at V came to 2 bases and at J to 6 bases, leaving 4 bases not matched to a gene. CDR3 in DNA: TGTGCCATCAGTGAGCCGACAGGGCGTCAGCCCCAGCATTTT. Its translation: CAISEPTGRQPQHF.

To note about this clonotype: One junction end disagrees with the germline gene, perhaps due to a read error. The CDR3 region has the DNA TGTGCCACCCAGGGGGGGGGGATGGCTGAAGCTTCCTTT. Translation: CATQGGGMAEASF. The chain recombines TRBV10-3 with TRBJ1-1; 7 bases align to TRBD1. The CDR3 spans 13 residues. Germline CDR1 and CDR2: ENHRY and SYGVKD.

Remarks on this clonotype: A much more abundant neighbour one base away suggests this may be a read error. V is TRBV5-6 and J is TRBJ2-2; the D gene is possibly TRBD2 (7 bases). CDR3 length: 15 residues. Germline V gives CDR1 SGHDT, CDR2 YYEEEE. The V end lost 4 bases, the J end lost 0 bases, and 10 bases lay between the germline ends. The DNA of the CDR3 is TGTGCCAGCAGCAACGGGGGGCCGAACACCGGGGAGCTGTTTTTT. Protein product: CASSNGGPNTGELFF.

The rearrangement links TRBV7-9 to TRBJ1-1; maybe TRBD1 (5 bases). The V gene lost 5 bases and the J gene lost 1 base, with 17 bases spanning the gap. The CDR3 is 16 residues long. Germline V gene data show CDR1 as SEHNR and CDR2 as FQNEAQ (reference sequence). The DNA for the CDR3 is TGTGCCAGCAGCCCCCCGTGGGGCAACCGGAACACTGAAGCTTTCTTT. Translated, it gives CASSPPWGNRNTEAFF.

This clonotype has just one count. A read error may produce the germline difference seen at one junction end. The chain combines TRBV3-1 with TRBJ1-2; no firm D call. The CDR3 spans 13 residues. The germline V gene encodes CDR1 LGHDT and CDR2 YNNKEL (reference sequence). DNA of the CDR3: TGTGCCAGTAGCCAACCTGGCGGCTATGGCTACACCTTC. This encodes CASSQPGGYGYTF.

This clonotype came up many times. CDR3 bases: TGTGCCAGCAGCTTAGTGGGTAGCGGGACTCTTATCGGGGAGCTGTTTTTT. It codes for CASSLVGSGTLIGELFF. The chain has TRBV7-8 and TRBJ2-2, with 8 bases identical to TRBD2. From germline, CDR1 is SGHVS and CDR2 FQNEAQ. This CDR3 is 17 amino acids long. Trimming at V came to 1 base and at J to 7 bases, leaving 11 bases not matched to a gene.

The CDR3 sequence is CASSASQGFEQYF. CDR3 nucleotides: TGTGCCAGCAGCGCGTCTCAGGGGTTCGAGCAGTACTTC. This sequence joins TRBV12-3 or TRBV12-4 and TRBJ2-7; tentatively, D is TRBD1 (6 bases). This CDR3 has 13 residues. The V end was cut by 6 bases, the J end by 6 bases, with 15 bases between.

This sequence joins TRBV10-2 and TRBJ2-6; D possibly corresponds to TRBD1 (6 bases). CDR1 and CDR2 from the germline V gene are WSHSY and SAAADI. Trimming left V 7 bases short and J 4 bases short, with 20 bases between. This CDR3 contains 17 residues. CDR3 DNA sequence: TGCGCCAGCACCCGTTCAACAGGGTCGTCGGGGGCCAACGTCCTGACTTTC. Encoded protein: CASTRSTGSSGANVLTF.

This clonotype was seen repeatedly, ten times or more. CDR3 amino acids: CASSPTGRRQRSHYEQYF. Here the CDR3 DNA reads TGCGCCAGCAGCCCGACGGGGAGACGCCAGAGATCTCACTACGAGCAGTACTTC. V usage is TRBV4-1 and J usage is TRBJ2-7, with D possibly being TRBD2 (5 bases). The germline V gene encodes CDR1 MGHRA and CDR2 YSYEKL. Trimming removed 4 bases at V and 3 bases at J, with 25 bases between. The length of the CDR3 is 18 residues.

CDR3 sequence: CATSRAATGASEQFF. The DNA of the CDR3 is TGTGCCACCAGCAGAGCCGCGACCGGGGCGTCTGAGCAGTTCTTC. The V call is TRBV15, the J call TRBJ2-1; either TRBD1 or TRBD2 may supply D (5 bases each). Germline CDR1 reads LNHNV; CDR2 reads YYDKDF (reference sequence). The CDR3 contains 15 residues. The V end lost 1 base, the J end lost 9 bases, and 16 bases lay between the germline ends.

The genes are TRBV4-1 and TRBJ2-2, with 7 nucleotides matching TRBD2. V was clipped by 1 base and J by 7 bases; unmatched bases: 3. CDR1 is MGHRA and CDR2 is YSYEKL in the germline V gene. This CDR3 has 14 residues. The CDR3 protein is CASSQGWTSGELFF. CDR3 sequence (DNA): TGCGCCAGCAGCCAAGGGTGGACTAGCGGGGAGCTGTTTTTT.

This clonotype was seen many times. DNA for the CDR3: TGTGCCAGCAGCTTAACTTTGGGAGGAGAGACCCAGTACTTC. Amino acid sequence: CASSLTLGGETQYF. V gene TRBV7-3 combines with J gene TRBJ2-5, with TRBD2 as a possible D gene (6 bases). This CDR3 spans 14 amino acids. Per the germline V gene, CDR1 is SGHTA and CDR2 is FQGTGA. V lost 0 bases and J 4 bases, leaving 9 bases between the germline ends.